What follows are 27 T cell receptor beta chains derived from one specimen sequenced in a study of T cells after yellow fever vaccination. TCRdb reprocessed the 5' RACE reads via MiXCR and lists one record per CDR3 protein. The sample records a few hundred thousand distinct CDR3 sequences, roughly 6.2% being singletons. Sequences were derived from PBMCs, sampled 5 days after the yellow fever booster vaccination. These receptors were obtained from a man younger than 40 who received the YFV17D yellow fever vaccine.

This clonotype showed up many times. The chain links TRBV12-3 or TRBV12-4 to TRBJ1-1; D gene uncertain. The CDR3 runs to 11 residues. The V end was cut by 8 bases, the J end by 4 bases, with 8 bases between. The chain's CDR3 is CASEGFTEAFF. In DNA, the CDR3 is TGTGCCAGCGAAGGTTTCACTGAAGCTTTCTTT.

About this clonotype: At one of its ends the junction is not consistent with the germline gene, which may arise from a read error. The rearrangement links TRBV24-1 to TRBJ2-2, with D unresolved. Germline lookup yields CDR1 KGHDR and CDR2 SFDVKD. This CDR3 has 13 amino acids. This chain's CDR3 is CATIDLHTGELFF. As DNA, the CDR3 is TGTGCCACCATTGATTTACACACCGGGGAGCTGTTTTTT.

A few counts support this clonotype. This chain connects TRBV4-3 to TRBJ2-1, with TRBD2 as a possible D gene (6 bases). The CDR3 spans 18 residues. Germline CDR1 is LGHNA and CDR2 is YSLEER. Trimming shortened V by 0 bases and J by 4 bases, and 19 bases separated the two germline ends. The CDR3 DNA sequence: TGCGCCAGCAGCCAAGATCCCGTAAGAAGTAGCGGTTACAATGAGCAGTTCTTC. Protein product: CASSQDPVRSSGYNEQFF.

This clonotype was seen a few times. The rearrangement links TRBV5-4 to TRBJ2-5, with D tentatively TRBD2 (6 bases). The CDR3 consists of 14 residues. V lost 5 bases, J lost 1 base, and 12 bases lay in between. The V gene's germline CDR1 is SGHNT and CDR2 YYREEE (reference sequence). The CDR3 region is CASSPGSPQETQYF. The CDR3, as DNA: TGTGCCAGCAGTCCCGGGAGCCCCCAAGAGACCCAGTACTTC.

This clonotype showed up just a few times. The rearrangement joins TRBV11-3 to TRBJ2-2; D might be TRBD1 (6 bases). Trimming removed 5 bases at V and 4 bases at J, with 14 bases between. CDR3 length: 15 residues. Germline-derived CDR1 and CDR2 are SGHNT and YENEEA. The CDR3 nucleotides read TGTGCCAGCAGCCCGCAGGGGTCGGTCACCGGGGAGCTGTTTTTT. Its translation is CASSPQGSVTGELFF. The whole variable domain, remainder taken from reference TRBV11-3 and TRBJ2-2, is EAGVVQSPRYKIIEKKQPVAFWCNPISGHNTLYWYLQNLGQGPELLIRYENEEAVDDSQLPKDRFSAERLKGVDSTLKIQPAELGDSAVYLCASSPQGSVTGELFFGEGSRLTVL.

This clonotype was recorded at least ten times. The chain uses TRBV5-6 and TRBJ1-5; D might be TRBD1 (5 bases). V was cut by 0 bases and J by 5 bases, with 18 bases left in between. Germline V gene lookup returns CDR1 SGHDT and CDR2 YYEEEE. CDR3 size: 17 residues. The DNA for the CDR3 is TGTGCCAGCAGCTTGGCCGGGGACTGGCAAGGGGATCAGCCCCAGCATTTT. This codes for CASSLAGDWQGDQPQHF.

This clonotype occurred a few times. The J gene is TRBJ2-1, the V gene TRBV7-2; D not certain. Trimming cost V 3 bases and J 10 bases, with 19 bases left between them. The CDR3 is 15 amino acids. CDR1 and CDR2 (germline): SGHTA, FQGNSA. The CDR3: CASSFQADKPWEQFF. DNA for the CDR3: TGTGCCAGCAGCTTTCAGGCCGACAAGCCGTGGGAGCAGTTCTTC.

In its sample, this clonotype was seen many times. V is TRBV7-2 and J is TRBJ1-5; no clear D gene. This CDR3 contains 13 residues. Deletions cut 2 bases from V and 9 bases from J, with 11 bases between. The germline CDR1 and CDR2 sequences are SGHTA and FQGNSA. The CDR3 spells CASSLFEWGPQHF. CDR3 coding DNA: TGTGCCAGCAGCTTATTCGAATGGGGGCCCCAGCATTTT. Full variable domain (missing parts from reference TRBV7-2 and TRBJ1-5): GAGVSQSPSNKVTEKGKDVELRCDPISGHTALYWYRQSLGQGLEFLIYFQGNSAPDKSGLPSDRFSAERTGGSVSTLTIQRTQQEDSAVYLCASSLFEWGPQHFGDGTRLSIL.

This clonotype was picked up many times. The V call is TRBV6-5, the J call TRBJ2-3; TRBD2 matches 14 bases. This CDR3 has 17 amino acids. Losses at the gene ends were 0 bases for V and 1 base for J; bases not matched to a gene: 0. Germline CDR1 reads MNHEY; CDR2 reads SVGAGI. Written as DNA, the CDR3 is TGTGCCAGCAGTTACTCGGGACTAGCGGGAGGCACAGATACGCAGTATTTT. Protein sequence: CASSYSGLAGGTDTQYF.

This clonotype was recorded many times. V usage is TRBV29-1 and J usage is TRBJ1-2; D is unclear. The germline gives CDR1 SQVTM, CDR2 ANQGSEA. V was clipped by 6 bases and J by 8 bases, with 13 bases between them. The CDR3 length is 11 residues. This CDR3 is CSVERAHGYTF. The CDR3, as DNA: TGCAGCGTGGAGCGGGCCCACGGCTACACCTTC.

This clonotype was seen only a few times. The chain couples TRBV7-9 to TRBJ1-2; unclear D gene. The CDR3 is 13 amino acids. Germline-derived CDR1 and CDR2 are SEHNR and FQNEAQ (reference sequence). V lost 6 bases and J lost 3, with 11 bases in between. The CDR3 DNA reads TGTGCCAGCAGTTCGACCGCTTACTATGGCTACACCTTC. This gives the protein CASSSTAYYGYTF.

The CDR3 region is CASSLAGTGGAYEQYF. CDR3 sequence (DNA): TGTGCCAGCAGCTTGGCGGGGACAGGGGGTGCGTACGAGCAGTACTTC. J is TRBJ2-7 and V is TRBV5-4; 11 bases are shared with TRBD1. There are 16 residues in the CDR3. After removal of 0 bases from V and 4 bases from J, the junction contained 6 bases not matched to a gene. Germline V CDR1 and CDR2: SGHNT, YYREEE (reference sequence).

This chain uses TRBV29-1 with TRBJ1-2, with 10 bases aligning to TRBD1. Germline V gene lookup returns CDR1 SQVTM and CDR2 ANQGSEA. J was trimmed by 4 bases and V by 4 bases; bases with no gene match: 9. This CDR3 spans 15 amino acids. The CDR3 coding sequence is TGCAGCGTTGGGGACAGGGGACTCGAGGGCTATGGCTACACCTTC. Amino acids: CSVGDRGLEGYGYTF.

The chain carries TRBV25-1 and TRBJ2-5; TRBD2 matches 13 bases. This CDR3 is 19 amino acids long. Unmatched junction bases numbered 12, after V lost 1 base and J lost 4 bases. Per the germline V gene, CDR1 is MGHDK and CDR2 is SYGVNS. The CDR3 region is CASSELGTSGTLRGETQYF. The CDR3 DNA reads TGTGCCAGCAGTGAATTGGGGACTAGCGGGACCCTGCGGGGAGAGACCCAGTACTTC.

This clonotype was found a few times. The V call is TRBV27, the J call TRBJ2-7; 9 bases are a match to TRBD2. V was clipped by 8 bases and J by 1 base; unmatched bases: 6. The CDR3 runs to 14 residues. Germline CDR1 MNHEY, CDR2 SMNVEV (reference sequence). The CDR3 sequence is CASPASGNSYEQYF. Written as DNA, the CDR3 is TGTGCCAGCCCAGCTAGCGGGAATTCCTACGAGCAGTACTTC.

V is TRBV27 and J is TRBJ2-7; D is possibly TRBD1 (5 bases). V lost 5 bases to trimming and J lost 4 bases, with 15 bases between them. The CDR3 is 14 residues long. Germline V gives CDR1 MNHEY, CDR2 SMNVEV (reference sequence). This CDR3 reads CASSTRSGRYEQYF. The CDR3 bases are TGTGCCAGCAGTACTCGTTCAGGGCGTTACGAGCAGTACTTC.

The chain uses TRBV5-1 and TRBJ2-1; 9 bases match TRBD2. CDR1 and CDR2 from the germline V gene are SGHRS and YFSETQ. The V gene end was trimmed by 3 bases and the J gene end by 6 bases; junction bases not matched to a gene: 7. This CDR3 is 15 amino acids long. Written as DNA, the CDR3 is TGCGCCAGCAGCTCGGGTAGCGGGGGCCCCAATGAGCAGTTCTTC. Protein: CASSSGSGGPNEQFF.

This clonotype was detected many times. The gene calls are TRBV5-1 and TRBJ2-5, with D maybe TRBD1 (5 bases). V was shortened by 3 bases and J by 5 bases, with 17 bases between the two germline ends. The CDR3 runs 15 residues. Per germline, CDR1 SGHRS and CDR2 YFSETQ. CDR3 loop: CASSSRPNPGETQYF. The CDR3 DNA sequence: TGCGCCAGCAGCTCCCGACCAAACCCAGGGGAGACCCAGTACTTC.

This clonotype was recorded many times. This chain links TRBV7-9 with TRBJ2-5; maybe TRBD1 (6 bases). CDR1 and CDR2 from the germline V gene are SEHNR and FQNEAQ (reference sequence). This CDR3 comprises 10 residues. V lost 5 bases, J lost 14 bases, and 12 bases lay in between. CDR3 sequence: CASSLGQLYF. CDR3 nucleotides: TGTGCCAGCAGCCTAGGACAGCTTTACTTC.

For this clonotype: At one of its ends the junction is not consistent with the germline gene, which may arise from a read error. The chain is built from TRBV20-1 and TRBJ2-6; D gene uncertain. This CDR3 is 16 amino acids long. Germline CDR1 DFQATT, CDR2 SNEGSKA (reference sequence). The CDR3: CCARDPWQTGANVLTF. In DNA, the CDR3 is TGCTGTGCTAGAGACCCGTGGCAGACTGGGGCCAACGTCCTGACTTTC.

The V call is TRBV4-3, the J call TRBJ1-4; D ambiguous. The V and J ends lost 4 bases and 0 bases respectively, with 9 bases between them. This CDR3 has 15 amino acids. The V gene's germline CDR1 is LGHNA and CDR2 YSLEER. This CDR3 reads CASSPSFATNEKLFF. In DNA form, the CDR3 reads TGCGCCAGCAGCCCGTCCTTCGCAACTAATGAAAAACTGTTTTTT.

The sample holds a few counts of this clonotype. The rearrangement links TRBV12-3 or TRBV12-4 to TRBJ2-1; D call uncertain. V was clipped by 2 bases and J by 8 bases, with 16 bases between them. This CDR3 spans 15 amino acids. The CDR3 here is CASSLSQVQMDEQFF. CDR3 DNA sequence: TGTGCCAGCAGTTTATCGCAGGTTCAGATGGATGAGCAGTTCTTC.

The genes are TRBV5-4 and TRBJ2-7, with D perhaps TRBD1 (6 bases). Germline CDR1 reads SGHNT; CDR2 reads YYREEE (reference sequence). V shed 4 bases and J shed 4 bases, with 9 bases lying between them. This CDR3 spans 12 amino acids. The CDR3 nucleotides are TGTGCCAGCAGCAGGACAGAGTACGAGCAGTACTTC. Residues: CASSRTEYEQYF.

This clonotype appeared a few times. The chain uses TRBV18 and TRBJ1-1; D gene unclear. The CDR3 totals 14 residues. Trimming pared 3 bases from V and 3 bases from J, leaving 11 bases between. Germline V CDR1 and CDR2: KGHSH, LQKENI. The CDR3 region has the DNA TGTGCCAGCTCACCCGCGGTCGTGGACACTGAAGCTTTCTTT. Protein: CASSPAVVDTEAFF.

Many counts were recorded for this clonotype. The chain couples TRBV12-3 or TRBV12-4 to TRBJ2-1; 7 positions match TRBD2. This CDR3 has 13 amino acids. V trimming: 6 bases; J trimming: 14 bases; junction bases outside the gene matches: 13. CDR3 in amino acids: CASSPQSGAHEFF. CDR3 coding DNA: TGTGCCAGCAGCCCCCAAAGCGGGGCACATGAGTTCTTC.

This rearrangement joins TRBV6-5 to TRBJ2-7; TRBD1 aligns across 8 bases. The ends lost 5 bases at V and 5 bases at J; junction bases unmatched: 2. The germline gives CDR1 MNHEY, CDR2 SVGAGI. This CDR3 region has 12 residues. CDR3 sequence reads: CASSQTGDEQYF. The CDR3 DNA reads TGTGCCAGCAGTCAGACAGGGGACGAGCAGTACTTC.

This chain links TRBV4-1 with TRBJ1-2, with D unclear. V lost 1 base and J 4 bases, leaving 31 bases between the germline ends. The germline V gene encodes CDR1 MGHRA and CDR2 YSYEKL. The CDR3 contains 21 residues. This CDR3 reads CASSQGPITSSDFKAGYGYTF. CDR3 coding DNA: TGCGCCAGCAGCCAAGGTCCAATTACCTCCTCCGACTTTAAGGCGGGCTATGGCTACACCTTC.